This TCR beta chain was documented in a study of beta chain features in type 1 diabetes. At the level of the study: No patient-donor differences in age, gender, total cells or subset yield. Study-wide results and caveats: It was among patients, rather than healthy donors, that naive, central memory and Treg TCRB repertoires appeared more similar. Diminished insertions and augmented deletions at VDJ junctions characterized type 1 diabetes patients. In all four CD4+ subsets, TCRB CDR3 length was significantly, moderately reduced in type 1 diabetes.

The germline CDR1 and CDR2 sequences are SGHTA and FQGTGA. Trimming removed 6 bases from V and 7 bases from J; junction bases left unmatched: 7. The CDR3 runs to 15 residues. Of the isolated RNA, all was reverse transcribed, and so the sequenced material was expressed TCRB transcripts. Assay: immunoSEQ multiplex PCR; the TCRdb copy retains only in-frame clones and omits some. The sample includes hundreds of thousands of clones, around a sixth seen only once; the top ten take 0.09% to 0.095%. This clone was counted between two and nine times. The antigen is not known. This TCR was sampled from a man aged 18 to 29 in good health. Sequences were obtained from naive CD4+ T cells from blood. The J gene is TRBJ2-1, the V gene TRBV7-3; 12 positions agree with TRBD2. In DNA form, the CDR3 reads TGTGCCAGCAGTCTTCCGACTAGCGGGGGTAATGAGCAGTTCTTC. This encodes CASSLPTSGGNEQFF.